One and the same sample provided the 26 T cell receptor beta chains below, sequenced in a study of Ad26.COV2.S vaccination and SARS-CoV-2 variants. Only in-frame clones appear in the TCRdb table, and some are missing; sequencing was by immunoSEQ multiplex PCR. In the table there are about 350,000 clones, around nine tenths of which are singletons. As for treatment: roughly 20 received Ad26.COV2.S at low or high dose, single or two shots; roughly 5 received placebo; per-sample allocation not given. Each sample was drawn 63 days after the first injection (of vaccine or placebo). This material consisted of peripheral blood, taken in a trial of Ad26.COV2.S vaccine versus placebo. Source of these receptors: a person aged 18-65 years who received the Ad26.COV2.S COVID-19 vaccine or a placebo.

This clone has just one count. The V and J genes are TRBV19 and TRBJ2-5; D uncertain. Germline lookup yields CDR1 LNHDA and CDR2 SQIVND (reference sequence). The CDR3 has 16 amino acids. V was trimmed by 6 bases and J by 2 bases, leaving 19 bases between them. The CDR3 sequence: CASRRKSHVEQETQYF. CDR3 in DNA: TGTGCCAGTAGACGGAAGTCTCACGTTGAACAAGAGACCCAGTACTTC.

J is TRBJ2-2 and V is TRBV10-3; a possible D gene is TRBD1 (6 bases). V was shortened by 10 bases and J by 6 bases, with 12 bases between the two germline ends. This CDR3 region has 12 residues. Germline CDR1 is ENHRY and CDR2 is SYGVKD. The CDR3 DNA reads as TGTGCCACCCAGGGGTTCGCCGGGGAGCTGTTTTTT. Its translation is CATQGFAGELFF.

This chain's CDR3 is CASSQGGTEAFF. CDR3 DNA: TGTGCCAGCAGCCAGGGAGGCACTGAAGCTTTCTTT. V gene TRBV27 combines with J gene TRBJ1-1, with D possibly TRBD1 on 5 matching bases. The germline gives CDR1 MNHEY, CDR2 SMNVEV (reference sequence). The V and J ends lost 6 bases and 4 bases respectively, with 9 bases between them. The CDR3 runs to 12 residues.

The table lists this clone with many counts. The rearrangement joins TRBV11-3 to TRBJ2-1; D gene ambiguous. Per the germline V gene, CDR1 is SGHNT and CDR2 is YENEEA. The CDR3 loop spans 13 amino acids. Trimming cost V 6 bases and J 5 bases, with 11 bases left between them. The CDR3 sequence is CASSKDRHNEQFF. The CDR3 nucleotides read TGTGCCAGCAGTAAGGACCGCCACAATGAGCAGTTCTTC.

This clone was seen a few times. The CDR3 sequence: CASSLDQQGATAFF. The CDR3, as DNA: TGTGCCAGCAGCTTAGATCAGCAGGGGGCCACGGCTTTCTTT. This chain connects TRBV11-2 to TRBJ1-1, with 8 bases identical to TRBD1. The CDR3 has 14 residues. Looked up from germline, CDR1 is SGHAT and CDR2 is FQNNGV. V shed 0 bases, J shed 11 bases, and the junction held 8 bases outside the gene matches.

The chain joins TRBV7-9 to TRBJ2-1; D unresolved. The CDR3 is made up of 12 amino acids. Trimming removed 4 bases from V and 2 bases from J, with 3 bases in between. The germline CDR1 and CDR2 sequences are SEHNR and FQNEAQ (reference sequence). Here the CDR3 reads CASSWTYNEQFF. The CDR3, as DNA: TGTGCCAGCAGCTGGACCTACAATGAGCAGTTCTTC.

This chain connects TRBV2 to TRBJ2-7; D is perhaps TRBD1 (6 bases). V shed 10 bases and J shed 2 bases, with 12 bases lying between them. Germline V gene lookup returns CDR1 SNHLY and CDR2 FYNNEI. The length of the CDR3 is 12 residues. The CDR3 nucleotides are TGTGCCATCGGCGGACAGACCTACGAGCAGTACTTC. Residues: CAIGGQTYEQYF.

This chain joins TRBV11-2 and TRBJ1-1; D is possibly TRBD1 (5 bases). This CDR3 has 16 residues. Looked up from germline, CDR1 is SGHAT and CDR2 is FQNNGV. V was trimmed by 1 base and J by 1 base, leaving 13 bases between them. CDR3 nucleotides: TGTGCCAGCAGCTTAGGTCCAGGGCTATCGAACACTGAAGCTTTCTTT. It codes for CASSLGPGLSNTEAFF. Based on the CDR3 plus reference TRBV11-2 and TRBJ1-1, the full variable domain is EAGVAQSPRYKIIEKRQSVAFWCNPISGHATLYWYQQILGQGPKLLIQFQNNGVVDDSQLPKDRFSAERLKGVDSTLKIQPAKLEDSAVYLCASSLGPGLSNTEAFFGQGTRLTVV.

This clone appeared a single time. The V call is TRBV7-2, the J call TRBJ2-7; the D is unclear. V shed 5 bases and J shed 0 bases, with 11 bases lying between them. CDR1 is SGHTA, CDR2 FQGNSA, per germline. The CDR3 runs 14 residues. CDR3 protein: CASSDMTSSYEQYF. The CDR3 DNA sequence: TGTGCCAGCAGCGACATGACTTCCTCCTACGAGCAGTACTTC.

The V call is TRBV3-1 (or the pseudogene TRBV3-2), the J call TRBJ2-7; TRBD2 might be the D (5 bases). This CDR3 has 15 amino acids. V lost 0 bases and J 1 base, leaving 10 bases between the germline ends. Germline assignment: CDR1 LGHDT and CDR2 YNNKEL (reference sequence). DNA for the CDR3: TGTGCCAGCAGCCAAGACGGACTTCGTTCCTACGAGCAGTACTTC. This encodes CASSQDGLRSYEQYF.

The J gene is TRBJ2-7, the V gene TRBV9; D is unclear. Germline assignment: CDR1 SGDLS and CDR2 YYNGEE. The CDR3 consists of 14 residues. V lost 0 bases to trimming and J lost 2 bases, with 9 bases between them. CDR3 in DNA: TGTGCCAGCAGCGTAGTCGGCAGTACCTACGAGCAGTACTTC. It is translated as CASSVVGSTYEQYF.

The chain links TRBV28 to TRBJ2-7; D possibly corresponds to TRBD2 (5 bases). CDR3 length: 19 residues. The germline V gene has CDR1 MDHEN and CDR2 SYDVKM. Trimming took 1 base from V and 2 from J, leaving 24 bases between them. This CDR3 is CASSLSNRPVGVFPYEQYF. The CDR3 DNA reads TGTGCCAGCAGTTTATCTAATAGGCCGGTCGGGGTATTTCCCTACGAGCAGTACTTC.

J is TRBJ2-6 and V is TRBV28; a possible D gene is TRBD1 (5 bases). The CDR3 extends over 16 amino acids. The V gene's germline CDR1 is MDHEN and CDR2 SYDVKM. The V gene lost 8 bases and the J gene lost 2 bases, with 16 bases spanning the gap. Written as DNA, the CDR3 is TGTGCCAGCCAAGTAGGGGCAGAAACTGGGGCCAACGTCCTGACTTTC. Translating it yields CASQVGAETGANVLTF. The complete variable domain, with remaining parts taken from reference TRBV28 and TRBJ2-6, reads DVKVTQSSRYLVKRTGEKVFLECVQDMDHENMFWYRQDPGLGLRLIYFSYDVKMKEKGDIPEGYSVSREKKERFSLILESASTNQTSMYLCASQVGAETGANVLTFGAGSRLTVL.

The chain combines TRBV5-8 with TRBJ1-1, with D unresolved. Trimming removed 0 bases from V and 4 bases from J, with 4 bases in between. The CDR3 is made up of 12 amino acids. The germline gives CDR1 SGHTS, CDR2 YDEGEE. The CDR3 spells CASSLAPTEAFF. The CDR3 nucleotides read TGTGCCAGCAGCTTGGCCCCCACTGAAGCTTTCTTT.

The chain uses TRBV23-1 and TRBJ2-5; D may be TRBD2 (6 bases). TRBV23-1 is labeled an ORF, and its function is uncertain. This CDR3 has 14 residues. V was clipped by 0 bases and J by 5 bases, with 10 bases between them. The CDR3 DNA follows: TGCGCCAGCAGTCAATCGAGTGGGGGGGAGACCCAGTACTTC. Amino acid sequence: CASSQSSGGETQYF.

J is TRBJ2-1 and V is TRBV13, with D possibly being TRBD1 (6 bases). CDR1 is PRHDT and CDR2 is FYEKMQ in the germline V gene (reference sequence). Between the trimmed V and J ends, which lost 6 bases and 2 bases, there was a span of 14 bases. This CDR3 has 15 residues. The CDR3 sequence: CASSKTGSAYNEQFF. CDR3 nucleotides: TGTGCCAGCAGTAAAACAGGGTCGGCCTACAATGAGCAGTTCTTC.

The chain links TRBV3-1 (or the pseudogene TRBV3-2) to TRBJ1-4, with 9 positions matching TRBD1. The CDR3 length is 14 residues. The V segment lost 6 bases and the J segment 4 bases; nucleotides outside the gene matches: 3. CDR1 and CDR2 from the germline V gene are LGHDT and YNNKEL (reference sequence). The CDR3 nucleotides read TGTGCCAGCAGGAGGGACAGGGATAATGAAAAACTGTTTTTT. Its protein product is CASRRDRDNEKLFF.

The chain employs TRBV2 and TRBJ1-1, with D unclear. CDR1 and CDR2 from the germline V gene are SNHLY and FYNNEI. V lost 5 bases and J lost 1, with 2 bases in between. The CDR3 is 11 residues long. This CDR3 is CASSSNTEAFF. CDR3 DNA sequence: TGTGCCAGCAGTTCGAACACTGAAGCTTTCTTT.

V gene TRBV9 combines with J gene TRBJ2-7; a possible D gene is TRBD2 (6 bases). Deletions cut 0 bases from V and 5 bases from J, with 9 bases between. Germline V gene data show CDR1 as SGDLS and CDR2 as YYNGEE. This CDR3 spans 13 amino acids. In DNA, the CDR3 is TGTGCCAGCAGCGTAGCTACTAGCAACGAGCAGTACTTC. Protein sequence: CASSVATSNEQYF.

The V gene is TRBV2, the J gene TRBJ1-4, with 7 bases that match TRBD1. CDR3 length: 13 amino acids. Germline V gives CDR1 SNHLY, CDR2 FYNNEI. V was clipped by 6 bases and J by 3 bases; unmatched bases: 1. The CDR3 nucleotides are TGTGCCAGCAGACAGGGGTCTAATGAAAAACTGTTTTTT. The encoded protein is CASRQGSNEKLFF.

V usage is TRBV19 and J usage is TRBJ1-1; no clear D. Germline loops: CDR1 LNHDA, CDR2 SQIVND (reference sequence). This CDR3 has 13 amino acids. The ends were cut back, 4 bases at V and 1 base at J, with 7 bases in the middle. Here the CDR3 reads CASSNKANTEAFF. Here the CDR3 DNA reads TGTGCCAGTAGTAATAAGGCGAACACTGAAGCTTTCTTT.

CDR3 sequence reads: CASSNDARDGYTF. In DNA, the CDR3 is TGTGCCAGCTCAAACGATGCCAGGGATGGCTACACCTTC. This rearrangement joins TRBV18 to TRBJ1-2; possible D gene TRBD1, 5 bases. The CDR3 contains 13 residues. Trimming removed 5 bases at V and 6 bases at J, with 13 bases between. The germline V gene encodes CDR1 KGHSH and CDR2 LQKENI.

This clone has just a few counts. The V gene is TRBV12-3 or TRBV12-4, the J gene TRBJ1-5; the D is unclear. The CDR3 is 13 residues long. Deletions cut 3 bases from V and 6 bases from J, with 9 bases between. This CDR3 is CASSFGVGQPQHF. For the CDR3, the DNA is TGTGCCAGCAGTTTTGGGGTCGGTCAGCCCCAGCATTTT.

The chain has TRBV7-2 and TRBJ1-4, with D unclear. CDR1 SGHTA and CDR2 FQGNSA come from the germline V gene. CDR3 length: 14 amino acids. Trimming removed 4 bases at V and 4 bases at J, with 10 bases between. CDR3 in DNA: TGTGCCAGCAGCTCGGAACGGCATAATGAAAAACTGTTTTTT. This codes for CASSSERHNEKLFF.

The CDR3 nucleotides are TGTGCCAGCAGGCCGGCGGGGGGCTCCTACGAGCAGTACTTC. Amino acids: CASRPAGGSYEQYF. This sequence joins TRBV28 and TRBJ2-7; TRBD2 matches at 8 bases. Germline V gene lookup returns CDR1 MDHEN and CDR2 SYDVKM. V was pared by 6 bases and J by 0 bases, with 4 bases of the junction left unmatched. The CDR3 spans 14 residues.

The J gene is TRBJ2-2, the V gene TRBV6-4; no reliable D call. Trimming removed 5 bases at V and 0 bases at J, with 13 bases between. Germline lookup yields CDR1 MRHNA and CDR2 SNTAGT. CDR3 length: 16 residues. For the CDR3, the DNA is TGTGCCAGCAGTCCCTTTATGCAGGCGAACACCGGGGAGCTGTTTTTT. The encoded protein is CASSPFMQANTGELFF.